The 6 T cell receptor beta chains below all came from one sample that was sequenced in a study of molecular identifiers for immune sequencing clone quantification. Each CDR3 protein gets one entry after TCRdb re-called the PCR reads with MiXCR. The table records some 650,000 distinct CDR3 sequences, about 20% of them present only once. Sequencing was carried out using naive CD8+ T cells from blood, with Jurkat cell RNA spiked in. The subset: FACS-sorted CD8+CD4-CCR7+CD45RA+ naive T cells. The origin of the receptors is a human donor in good health. Some libraries in this study had Jurkat cell RNA spiked in.

This clonotype was detected ten times or more. The chain joins TRBV7-2 to TRBJ2-7; 10 bases are a match to TRBD2. In germline, CDR1 is SGHTA, CDR2 FQGNSA. V trimming: 5 bases; J trimming: 7 bases; junction bases outside the gene matches: 5. This CDR3 has 13 residues. The CDR3 DNA is TGTGCCAGCAGCGTGGGACTAGCGTGGGAGCAGTACTTC. Translated: CASSVGLAWEQYF.

V gene TRBV7-6 combines with J gene TRBJ2-7; D is unclear. The germline V gene has CDR1 SGHVS and CDR2 FNYEAQ. The ends were cut back, 1 base at V and 9 bases at J, with 7 bases in the middle. CDR3 length: 11 residues. The chain's CDR3 is CASSLGSGQYF. The CDR3 DNA sequence: TGTGCCAGCAGCTTAGGTAGTGGGCAGTACTTC. The full variable domain, rest sourced from reference TRBV7-6 and TRBJ2-7, is GAGVSQSPRYKVTKRGQDVALRCDPISGHVSLYWYRQALGQGPEFLTYFNYEAQQDKSGLPNDRFSAERPEGSISTLTIQRTEQRDSAMYRCASSLGSGQYFGPGTRLTVT.

The table lists this clonotype with many counts. The V gene is TRBV20-1, the J gene TRBJ1-1, with a tentative D call TRBD1 (5 bases). Between the trimmed V and J ends, which lost 5 bases and 1 base, there was a span of 11 bases. The germline V gene has CDR1 DFQATT and CDR2 SNEGSKA (reference sequence). The CDR3 consists of 13 residues. CDR3 in DNA: TGCAGTGCTCGGACATCTCCGAACACTGAAGCTTTCTTT. Translating it yields CSARTSPNTEAFF.

The sample holds many counts of this clonotype. The chain carries TRBV7-2 and TRBJ2-7; D is undetermined. CDR3 size: 15 residues. Trimming stripped 5 bases from V and 6 bases from J, with 20 bases between. From germline, CDR1 is SGHTA and CDR2 FQGNSA. This chain's CDR3 is CASSQVRPMYSEQYF. The CDR3 DNA is TGTGCCAGCAGCCAGGTCCGACCTATGTATTCCGAGCAGTACTTC.

This clonotype was seen ten or more times. The chain joins TRBV6-2 or TRBV6-3 to TRBJ2-1, with a weak D call TRBD1 (6 bases). Germline V gene sequence: CDR1 MNHEY, CDR2 SVGEGT. V lost 4 bases, J lost 8 bases, and 9 bases lay in between. The CDR3 spans 12 residues. This CDR3 reads CASSSGVHEQFF. CDR3 nucleotide sequence: TGTGCCAGCAGTTCAGGGGTGCATGAGCAGTTCTTC.

This clonotype has a count of ten or more. The V gene is TRBV4-1, the J gene TRBJ2-3; 8 nucleotides agree with TRBD2. Looked up from germline, CDR1 is MGHRA and CDR2 is YSYEKL. With 3 bases clipped from V and 2 bases from J, the junction kept 10 bases outside the gene matches. The CDR3 sequence is 17 residues long. The DNA of the CDR3 is TGCGCCAGCAGCCAGGCGAACGGGAGGGCCCTCACAGATACGCAGTATTTT. Encoded protein: CASSQANGRALTDTQYF.